These 21 T cell receptor beta chains came from one sample sequenced in a study of shared T cell receptors in the human thymus. Assay: immunoSEQ multiplex PCR; the TCRdb copy retains only in-frame clones and omits some. The table has hundreds of thousands of clones, roughly 86% seen once. A further study also used this sample, focusing on human thymus T cells.

Sample: thymocytes. These receptors were collected from a boy under three years old with a congenital heart defect.

J is TRBJ1-1 and V is TRBV5-8, with D possibly TRBD1 on 5 matching bases. CDR3 length: 13 residues. From germline, CDR1 is SGHTS and CDR2 YDEGEE. V was trimmed by 6 bases and J by 4 bases, leaving 13 bases between them. CDR3 sequence reads: CASTHGGGTEAFF. The CDR3 DNA reads as TGTGCCAGCACCCACGGGGGAGGCACTGAAGCTTTCTTT. The whole variable domain, filled in from reference TRBV5-8 and TRBJ1-1, reads EAGVTQSPTHLIKTRGQQATLRCSPISGHTSVYWYQQALGLGLQFLLWYDEGEERNRGNFPPRFSGRQFPNYSSELNVNALELEDSALYLCASTHGGGTEAFFGQGTRLTVV.

This clone was counted once. V usage is TRBV5-6 and J usage is TRBJ1-2; no reliable D call. CDR1 SGHDT and CDR2 YYEEEE come from the germline V gene. The CDR3 loop spans 14 amino acids. V lost 0 bases to trimming and J lost 6 bases, with 12 bases between them. CDR3 amino acids: CASSLALGLHGYTF. In DNA, the CDR3 is TGTGCCAGCAGCTTGGCCCTCGGTCTCCATGGCTACACCTTC.

The chain carries TRBV4-1 and TRBJ2-3; a weak D match, TRBD2 (6 bases). The V and J ends lost 6 bases and 2 bases respectively, with 18 bases between them. This CDR3 comprises 16 residues. The germline V gene encodes CDR1 MGHRA and CDR2 YSYEKL. The DNA for the CDR3 is TGCGCCAGCAGTACCTTAGTCGCGGGACTCACAGATACGCAGTATTTT. This sequence encodes CASSTLVAGLTDTQYF.

This clone was seen once. The rearrangement links TRBV7-9 to TRBJ2-7, with TRBD2 identical over 9 bases. This CDR3 has 18 residues. Germline V gene data show CDR1 as SEHNR and CDR2 as FQNEAQ (reference sequence). V was pared by 1 base and J by 0 bases, with 10 bases of the junction left unmatched. The CDR3 DNA reads TGTGCCAGCAGCTTAGACCCTAGACTAGCGGCGGGCTCCTACGAGCAGTACTTC. This encodes CASSLDPRLAAGSYEQYF. The full variable domain, completed using reference TRBV7-9 and TRBJ2-7, is DTGVSQNPRHKITKRGQNVTFRCDPISEHNRLYWYRQTLGQGPEFLTYFQNEAQLEKSRLLSDRFSAERPKGSFSTLEIQRTEQGDSAMYLCASSLDPRLAAGSYEQYFGPGTRLTVT.

Notes on this clone: This sample includes further DNA sequences coding for the same CDR3. The V and J genes are TRBV29-1 and TRBJ1-4; 8 bases fit TRBD1. The CDR3 length is 16 residues. With 7 bases clipped from V and 7 bases from J, the junction kept 17 bases outside the gene matches. Looked up from germline, CDR1 is SQVTM and CDR2 is ANQGSEA. CDR3 residues: CSALQGAISVGEKLFF. The CDR3 bases are TGCAGCGCCCTCCAGGGGGCTATTTCGGTTGGTGAAAAACTGTTTTTT.

This clone was counted once. This chain uses TRBV19 with TRBJ1-3; 9 nucleotides align to TRBD1. CDR1 is LNHDA, CDR2 SQIVND, per germline (reference sequence). The V segment lost 5 bases and the J segment 8 bases; nucleotides outside the gene matches: 10. CDR3 size: 15 residues. CDR3 coding DNA: TGTGCCAGTAGTCTCCGGGACAGGGAATTAGACACCATATATTTT. Its translation: CASSLRDRELDTIYF.

This chain connects TRBV5-5 to TRBJ1-5; D remains unclear. The V and J ends lost 2 bases and 0 bases respectively, with 12 bases between them. Germline loops: CDR1 SGHKS, CDR2 YYEKEE (reference sequence). This CDR3 contains 16 residues. The DNA for the CDR3 is TGTGCCAGCAGCTTCCGGGAGTCCTATAGCAATCAGCCCCAGCATTTT. Its translation: CASSFRESYSNQPQHF.

The chain joins TRBV9 to TRBJ1-1; 7 bases match TRBD1. The V gene end was trimmed by 3 bases and the J gene end by 1 base; junction bases not matched to a gene: 0. CDR3 length: 13 residues. Looked up from germline, CDR1 is SGDLS and CDR2 is YYNGEE. The CDR3 DNA sequence: TGTGCCAGCAGCGGACAGGGGAACACTGAAGCTTTCTTT. The encoded protein is CASSGQGNTEAFF.

CDR3 sequence reads: CASSAGSPQETQYF. The DNA of the CDR3 is TGTGCCAGCAGTGCAGGGTCCCCACAAGAGACCCAGTACTTC. The genes are TRBV28 and TRBJ2-5; D may be TRBD1 (5 bases). CDR3 length: 14 amino acids. The germline V gene has CDR1 MDHEN and CDR2 SYDVKM. Trimming shortened V by 5 bases and J by 2 bases, and 12 bases separated the two germline ends.

This chain connects TRBV6-5 to TRBJ2-2; 8 bases line up with TRBD1. CDR3 size: 15 residues. Per germline, CDR1 MNHEY and CDR2 SVGAGI. The V gene end was trimmed by 5 bases and the J gene end by 4 bases; junction bases not matched to a gene: 6. CDR3 region: CASSPGQDGTGELFF. The CDR3, as DNA: TGTGCCAGCAGTCCGGGACAGGATGGCACCGGGGAGCTGTTTTTT.

The rearrangement links TRBV14 to TRBJ2-3; TRBD2 matches at 12 bases. The CDR3 is 19 amino acids. V lost 4 bases, J lost 5 bases, and 16 bases stayed unmatched. Germline CDR1 is SGHDN and CDR2 is FVKESK. The CDR3 sequence: CASSRRRGLAGGRGDTQYF. The DNA of the CDR3 is TGTGCCAGCAGCCGTCGTCGAGGGCTAGCGGGGGGGCGAGGAGATACGCAGTATTTT.

This chain connects TRBV4-1 to TRBJ2-1; D possibly corresponds to TRBD2 (5 bases). The CDR3 has 17 residues. Deletions cut 1 base from V and 5 bases from J, with 18 bases between. Germline CDR1 and CDR2: MGHRA and YSYEKL. In nucleotides, the CDR3 is TGCGCCAGCAGCCAAGTGATGGGAGACTTGACTAACAATGAGCAGTTCTTC. Translation: CASSQVMGDLTNNEQFF.

This chain uses TRBV4-1 with TRBJ1-5; 9 positions match TRBD1. The J segment lost 3 bases and the V segment lost 2 bases, leaving 14 bases of the junction unmatched. Germline lookup yields CDR1 MGHRA and CDR2 YSYEKL. The CDR3 covers 19 residues. CDR3 region: CASSQPTLMDRGSNQPQHF. CDR3 nucleotides: TGCGCCAGCAGCCAACCAACCCTAATGGACAGGGGCTCCAATCAGCCCCAGCATTTT.

This chain uses TRBV7-2 with TRBJ2-7, with D possibly being TRBD2 (6 bases). This CDR3 is 16 amino acids long. Trimming stripped 5 bases from V and 2 bases from J, with 19 bases between. Germline loops: CDR1 SGHTA, CDR2 FQGNSA. CDR3 amino acids: CASSHTGEGPPYEQYF. In DNA form, the CDR3 reads TGTGCCAGCAGCCACACGGGGGAAGGGCCCCCCTACGAGCAGTACTTC.

The chain uses TRBV30 and TRBJ2-3; D is possibly TRBD2 (6 bases). The CDR3 length is 14 residues. CDR1 is GTSNPN and CDR2 is SVGIG in the germline V gene (reference sequence). The V gene lost 2 bases and the J gene lost 5 bases, with 14 bases spanning the gap. The CDR3 sequence is CAWSTGLVGDTQYF. The CDR3 DNA reads as TGTGCCTGGAGTACGGGACTGGTCGGAGATACGCAGTATTTT.

The count of this clone is one. The chain carries TRBV12-5 and TRBJ2-1, with TRBD2 matching 9 bases. Germline V gives CDR1 LGHNT, CDR2 FRNRAP. There are 15 residues in the CDR3. The V segment lost 6 bases and the J segment 6 bases; nucleotides outside the gene matches: 9. The CDR3 loop is CASGKTSTSGNEQFF. As DNA, the CDR3 is TGTGCTAGTGGGAAAACATCGACTAGCGGCAATGAGCAGTTCTTC. The full variable domain, in which reference TRBV12-5 and TRBJ2-1 provide the parts outside the CDR3, is DARVTQTPRHKVTEMGQEVTMRCQPILGHNTVFWYRQTMMQGLELLAYFRNRAPLDDSGMPKDRFSAEMPDATLATLKIQPSEPRDSAVYFCASGKTSTSGNEQFFGPGTRLTVL.

V and J are TRBV4-1 and TRBJ1-4; 7 nucleotides align to TRBD1. This CDR3 comprises 17 residues. Germline V gene data show CDR1 as MGHRA and CDR2 as YSYEKL. J lost 0 bases, V lost 4 bases, and 8 bases had no gene match. The CDR3 DNA reads as TGCGCCAGCAGCCTGACGGGACAGCTTTCAACTAATGAAAAACTGTTTTTT. This translates into CASSLTGQLSTNEKLFF.

V usage is TRBV6-5 and J usage is TRBJ2-1; 8 bases are a match to TRBD2. Germline trimming cut 2 bases from V and 7 bases from J; bases unmatched to any gene: 7. Germline-derived CDR1 and CDR2 are MNHEY and SVGAGI. This CDR3 contains 15 residues. The CDR3 sequence is CASSYGGGRGNEQFF. The DNA of the CDR3 is TGTGCCAGCAGTTACGGCGGGGGGAGAGGTAATGAGCAGTTCTTC.

The chain carries TRBV6-5 and TRBJ1-5; unclear D gene. The germline V and J ends were trimmed by 0 bases and 9 bases, with 12 bases remaining between them. Looked up from germline, CDR1 is MNHEY and CDR2 is SVGAGI. The CDR3 has 14 residues. In DNA, the CDR3 is TGTGCCAGCAGTTACTCCCAAGTGGTGCGGCCCCAGCATTTT. Its translation is CASSYSQVVRPQHF.

This rearrangement joins TRBV28 to TRBJ1-6; the D gene is possibly TRBD1 (5 bases). CDR1 MDHEN and CDR2 SYDVKM come from the germline V gene. With 5 bases removed from V and 5 bases from J, the gap between germline ends came to 16 bases. This CDR3 contains 16 residues. CDR3 coding DNA: TGTGCCAGCAGTACCTACCGGTCGGGGGATAATTCACCCCTCCACTTT. This sequence encodes CASSTYRSGDNSPLHF.

V usage is TRBV30 and J usage is TRBJ1-2, with 8 bases matching TRBD1. The CDR3 extends over 15 amino acids. With 3 bases clipped from V and 6 bases from J, the junction kept 12 bases outside the gene matches. CDR1 and CDR2 (germline): GTSNPN, SVGIG (reference sequence). The CDR3 region is CAWRGGQGWKNGYTF. CDR3 DNA sequence: TGTGCCTGGAGGGGAGGACAGGGATGGAAAAATGGCTACACCTTC.